These 11 T cell receptor beta chains originate from one sample sequenced in a study of T cells in Graves' hyperthyroidism and ophthalmopathy. TCR beta CDR3 sequences were amplified from RNA transcripts. First-round RT-PCR targeting the TCR CDR3 was performed with the HTBI primer set. Each CDR3 protein is one row after TCRdb ran MiXCR on the multiplex PCR reads. The repertoire has around 440,000 distinct CDR3 sequences, around a sixth of them found once; the top ten carry about 7.7%. Sequenced sample: blood. These receptors came from a woman aged 18-30 years with Graves' hyperthyroidism.

This clonotype has ten or more counts. The chain combines TRBV28 with TRBJ2-7; a possible D gene is TRBD1 (6 bases). V was cut by 3 bases and J by 8 bases, with 11 bases left in between. Looked up from germline, CDR1 is MDHEN and CDR2 is SYDVKM. This CDR3 comprises 12 residues. The CDR3 DNA is TGTGCCAGCAGTTTGAGTACAGGGAAGCAGTACTTC. Encoded protein: CASSLSTGKQYF.

This clonotype was seen many times. V and J are TRBV9 and TRBJ2-7; tentative D call: TRBD1 (5 bases). The CDR3 runs to 15 residues. Per the germline V gene, CDR1 is SGDLS and CDR2 is YYNGEE. V lost 4 bases to trimming and J lost 3 bases, with 17 bases between them. CDR3 coding DNA: TGTGCCAGCAGCCAAAGTCTTGACAGCCGCTACGAGCAGTACTTC. As protein: CASSQSLDSRYEQYF.

This clonotype was seen ten or more times. J is TRBJ2-5 and V is TRBV12-3 or TRBV12-4; the match to TRBD2 covers 14 bases. With 6 bases clipped from V and 5 bases from J, the junction kept 11 bases outside the gene matches. This CDR3 spans 17 amino acids. The CDR3 region has the DNA TGTGCCAGCAGCCTGGGACTAGCGGGAGCAGAGGGCGAGACCCAGTACTTC. As protein: CASSLGLAGAEGETQYF.

The chain uses TRBV2 and TRBJ1-2; D not certain. Germline CDR1 and CDR2: SNHLY and FYNNEI. CDR3 length: 14 residues. V gave up 6 bases and J gave up 7 bases, with 18 bases separating them. For the CDR3, the DNA is TGTGCCAGCAGGGCCCAGGAGGGTGCGGGTGGCTACACCTTC. Translating gives CASRAQEGAGGYTF.

Many counts were recorded for this clonotype. This chain uses TRBV7-9 with TRBJ2-1, with 8 bases lining up with TRBD2. Germline-derived CDR1 and CDR2 are SEHNR and FQNEAQ (reference sequence). The CDR3 totals 15 residues. The ends lost 5 bases at V and 3 bases at J; junction bases unmatched: 6. The CDR3 is CASSRSGSGYNEQFF. For the CDR3, the DNA is TGTGCCAGCAGCCGCAGCGGGAGTGGCTACAATGAGCAGTTCTTC.

This clonotype was detected many times. The chain recombines TRBV7-8 with TRBJ2-2, with D hard to call. The ends were cut back, 3 bases at V and 0 bases at J, with 11 bases in the middle. This CDR3 is 16 amino acids long. Germline loops: CDR1 SGHVS, CDR2 FQNEAQ. The CDR3 bases are TGTGCCAGCAGCTTTAGGGAAGCCTCGAACACCGGGGAGCTGTTTTTT. It is translated as CASSFREASNTGELFF.

The chain combines TRBV29-1 with TRBJ1-1, with D perhaps matching TRBD1 (6 bases). This CDR3 region has 13 residues. Germline CDR1 and CDR2: SQVTM and ANQGSEA. V was shortened by 8 bases and J by 1 base, with 14 bases between the two germline ends. CDR3 DNA sequence: TGCAGCATAAGGACAGCTAAGAACACTGAAGCTTTCTTT. As protein: CSIRTAKNTEAFF.

This clonotype has only a few counts. The chain has TRBV7-3 and TRBJ2-3, with D possibly being TRBD2 (7 bases). The V gene lost 5 bases and the J gene lost 7 bases, with 13 bases spanning the gap. This CDR3 comprises 13 residues. Germline CDR1 reads SGHTA; CDR2 reads FQGTGA. CDR3 nucleotide sequence: TGTGCCAGCAGCCAGGGAGGGACAAATACGCAGTATTTT. It encodes CASSQGGTNTQYF.

This clonotype was seen repeatedly, ten times or more. The V gene is TRBV29-1, the J gene TRBJ2-5; D remains ambiguous. The CDR3 totals 12 residues. Germline CDR1 reads SQVTM; CDR2 reads ANQGSEA. Trimming cost V 7 bases and J 3 bases, with 12 bases left between them. The CDR3 nucleotides are TGCAGCGCCGACCCTTGGAAAGAGACCCAGTACTTC. It encodes CSADPWKETQYF.

With respect to this clonotype: One end of the junction does not line up with germline, which may come from a read error. The chain joins TRBV27 to TRBJ1-2; no definite D call. This CDR3 comprises 13 residues. Germline V gives CDR1 MNHEY, CDR2 SMNVEV (reference sequence). CDR3: CASSLYAKYGYTF. Here the CDR3 DNA reads TGTGCCAGCAGTTTATACGCTAAGTATGGCTACACCTTC.

This clonotype was recorded at least ten times. V gene TRBV28 combines with J gene TRBJ1-6; no reliable D call. Trimming removed 10 bases from V and 5 bases from J, with 12 bases in between. This CDR3 contains 13 residues. The germline gives CDR1 MDHEN, CDR2 SYDVKM. The CDR3 nucleotides are TGTGCCACCATGGAGGCGAATAATTCACCCCTCCACTTT. Its protein is CATMEANNSPLHF.